What follows describes a single T cell receptor (beta chain). The sample is drawn from a study of blood T cell repertoires in COVID-19. Background on the study: Material from acute and convalescent COVID-19 was sourced from the United States, Italy and Spain. In each case, the material was cDNA or gDNA derived from T cells, B-cell-depleted T cells, or PBMCs.

The V and J ends lost 2 bases and 6 bases respectively, with 14 bases between them. CDR1 and CDR2 from the germline V gene are KGHSH and LQKENI. This CDR3 spans 14 amino acids. Per the original data handling: Amplified reference gene primers provided the basis for estimating nucleated cell counts. Libraries were prepared by immunoSEQ multiplex PCR; TCRdb keeps only in-frame clonotypes and omits some of them. The V and J calls and clone size come from that table; D and trimming were worked out from the DNA. The table includes 150,000 to 200,000 clones, about 82% detected once. This sequence joins TRBV18 and TRBJ2-7, with TRBD1 as a possible D gene (6 bases). Sequenced: peripheral blood. The receptor was derived from a woman younger than 45 with acute or convalescent COVID-19. The CDR3: CASSPMGHQFEQYF. CDR3 nucleotides: TGTGCCAGCTCACCAATGGGACATCAGTTCGAGCAGTACTTC.